This T cell receptor (beta chain) emerged from a study of CD8 T cells in ankylosing spondylitis. Germline lookup yields CDR1 SGHTS and CDR2 YDEGEE. V lost 2 bases and J lost 3; bases outside the gene matches: 4. There are 15 residues in the CDR3. Study outcomes and limitations: Clones linked with disease were CD8+ and fairly uncommon in the peripheral blood. A TCR beta motif made of under 10 highly homologous variants seemed typical of ankylosing spondylitis blood.

This clonotype has only a few counts. Its antigen is undetermined. TCRdb processed the 5' RACE reads anew with MiXCR; each CDR3 protein has one entry. The table records a few hundred thousand distinct CDR3 sequences, around 22% of them present only once. Sequencing input: blood, either unsorted or a sorted T cell fraction (not recorded which). This receptor was identified in a male donor with ankylosing spondylitis. V is TRBV5-8 and J is TRBJ2-1; 8 nucleotides match TRBD1. The CDR3 protein is CASSFPTGDYNEQFF. CDR3 in DNA: TGTGCCAGCAGCTTTCCGACAGGGGACTACAATGAGCAGTTCTTC. Full variable domain (missing parts from reference TRBV5-8 and TRBJ2-1): EAGVTQSPTHLIKTRGQQATLRCSPISGHTSVYWYQQALGLGLQFLLWYDEGEERNRGNFPPRFSGRQFPNYSSELNVNALELEDSALYLCASSFPTGDYNEQFFGPGTRLTVL.